The clone carrying this TCR beta chain was counted only a few times. The antigen remains unidentified. Measured with immunoSEQ multiplex PCR; TCRdb has only the in-frame clones, and not every one. The sample contains 8,400 or so clones, under 70% of which appear only once. With 8 bases clipped from V and 4 bases from J, the junction kept 19 bases outside the gene matches. CDR1 is ENHRY and CDR2 is SYGVKD in the germline V gene. The CDR3 runs to 18 residues. The sample is drawn from a study of T cell clonotyping in hematopoietic cell transplantation. General study findings and limits: Without cell sorting, CD4 versus CD8 contributions remain unresolved. Few recipient clonotypes overlapped donors; over 97% were de novo at given depth.

This sequence joins TRBV10-3 and TRBJ2-5; TRBD2 aligns across 10 bases. The receptor was derived from a male patient between 60 and 69 years old who had an allogeneic stem cell transplant from an unrelated donor, so the T cells may come from the graft donor. Some clones in this sample may be carry-over from other donors' samples. Material: peripheral blood mononuclear cells, obtained 100 days after allogeneic stem cell transplant. In nucleotides, the CDR3 is TGTGCCATCTCTGAAGGGCCTCGGGCTAGCGGGAGAGGAGAGACCCAGTACTTC. It encodes CAISEGPRASGRGETQYF.